This TCR beta chain was sequenced in a study of regulatory dendritic cells for organ transplantation (dated by TCRdb to 2015 to 2018). Background on the whole study: Before and after allostimulation with regulatory or mature dendritic cells, TCRbeta repertoires were sequenced from sorted naive and memory CD4+ and CD8+ T cells.

Comment on this clone: Its target antigen remains unknown. No much larger clone exists at a distance of one base, and base qualities are not known.

The investigation overall reported the following: Only a couple of subjects were sequenced, and considerable between-individual heterogeneity in the alloreactive memory CD8+ T cell pool was noted by the authors. Among the resting subsets, the most alloreactive TCR clonotypes were found in memory CD8+ T cells. Highly diverse repertoires were observed in naive CD4+ and CD8+ T cells, whereas lower diversity was observed in memory cells, and the most oligoclonal repertoires were found in memory CD8+ cells. In both subjects, allostimulation led to expansion of memory CD8+ clones, although regulatory dendritic cells appeared to cause more limited expansion than mature dendritic cells did.

Multiplexed two-step PCR with Vbeta-specific forward primers and Jbeta-specific reverse primers was used to amplify TCRbeta CDR3 regions. Through the immunoSEQ service, TCRbeta libraries were sequenced on an Illumina instrument. The published analysis was carried out like this. V, D and J genes were assigned using IMGT annotation, and counts were corrected for multiplex PCR bias using synthetic CDR3 analogues. Repertoire clonality was computed in the immunoSEQ Analyzer as one minus normalized Shannon entropy. Clonal expansion was defined by Fisher's exact test with Benjamini-Hochberg false discovery rate control, using two-tailed P<0.01. TCRdb limited this immuneACCESS table to in-frame rearrangements with V and J called. A share of clones is missing; checked studies link under half to unresolved V genes, and the rest is unexplained. From that table come the V and J calls and clone size; the DNA was used to work out D and trimming. The sample includes 34,000 or so clones, with 85% to 90% observed a single time. Under 0.075% of the sample is held by the ten biggest clonotypes.

Naive T cells were sorted as CD45RA+ and memory T cells as CD45RO+ CD4+ or CD8+ cells by FACS. T cells for TCR sequencing came from a couple of healthy control subjects. Unstimulated sorted T cell subsets served as baseline controls for the mixed lymphocyte reactions. The Qiagen DNeasy Blood & Tissue Kit was used for extraction of genomic DNA. The sample taken for sequencing was naive CD4+ T cells from blood. The cell subset or site label, as the study defines it: CD45RA+ naive T cells. The sequence was collected from a human donor in good health.

The nucleotide sequence is given as TGTGCCAGTAGTATAGCCCCAGGGGGTAAAGGAATCCAGCCCCAGCATTTT. Its translation is CASSIAPGGKGIQPQHF. Recombination joined TRBV19 with TRBJ1-5; 7 junctional bases match TRBD1. Clipping removes 1 base from V and 7 bases from J, with 13 as the unmatched junction base count. Its CDR3 holds 17 amino acids, cysteine through phenylalanine. CDR3 DNA only is kept here, 51 bases in frame from base 1. Per the germline V gene (reference sequence), LNHDA is the CDR1 and SQIVND is the CDR2.